This TCR beta chain was sequenced for a study of T cell responses to AZD1222 COVID-19 vaccine. Trimming cost V 2 bases and J 1 base; bases outside gene matches: 7. Germline V lookup: CDR1 SGHAT, CDR2 FQNNGV. The CDR3 extends over 17 amino acids. Sequencing was performed with immunoSEQ multiplex PCR; in TCRdb, only in-frame clones are kept and a portion is missing. Here the sample spans roughly 150,000 clones, about nine tenths being singletons. The sequencing used peripheral blood, collected 28 days after the second AZD1222 dose. The sequence was obtained from an adult who received the AZD1222 COVID-19 vaccine. The chain carries TRBV11-2 and TRBJ2-5; 10 bases are shared with TRBD2. In nucleotides, the CDR3 is TGTGCCAGCAGCTTACCCTTAGCGGGAGGTCGCCAAGAGACCCAGTACTTC. Encoded protein: CASSLPLAGGRQETQYF.